A selection of T cell receptor beta chains follows, all from one sample in a study of T-cell reconstitution after alpha-beta-depleted transplantation in children. TCRdb re-called the PCR reads through MiXCR, storing one row per CDR3 protein. Among 200,000 to 250,000 distinct CDR3 sequences listed, roughly a tenth were seen once. The starting material was PBMCs, obtained before TCRalphabeta/CD19-depleted stem cell transplant. These receptors were collected from a child younger than two with acute myeloid leukemia, due to receive a stem cell transplant. CDR3s include the opening cysteine and the closing phenylalanine or tryptophan. A D gene is named only where the DNA matches it firmly. The size of a clone is reported for some rows only, either as once, few or many, or as a class for expanded clones.

TGTGCCAGCAGCCTCCTCTTTAGCGGGACCGAGACCCAGTACTTC CASSLLFSGTETQYF TRBJ2-5 many TRBV7-6 TRBD2
TGTGCCAGCAGCCCGTCACAGAACGAGCAGTACTTC CASSPSQNEQYF TRBJ2-7 NA TRBV7-2 NA
TGTGCCATCAGTGACCCTAGTAGGAACACCGGGGAGCTGTTTTTT CAISDPSRNTGELFF TRBJ2-2 many TRBV10-3 NA
TGTGCCAGCAGTCGGACGCACCCTTACAGTACGCAGTATTTT CASSRTHPYSTQYF TRBJ2-3 many TRBV6-1 NA
TGTGCCAGCAGTTACGGGACAGGGGGCGCGAACACTGAAGCTTTCTTT CASSYGTGGANTEAFF TRBJ1-1 many TRBV12-3/TRBV12-4 TRBD1
TGCAGTGCTAGACGAAACGGGGGGTTTGGTACAGATACGCAGTATTTT CSARRNGGFGTDTQYF TRBJ2-3 many TRBV20-1 TRBD2
TGTGCCAGCAGGGAAAGCTCTGGGGCCAACGTCCTGACTTTC CASRESSGANVLTF TRBJ2-6 many TRBV7-3 NA
TGTGCCAGCAGCTTAGCGGCGGGGAGCAGCAATCAGCCCCAGCATTTT CASSLAAGSSNQPQHF TRBJ1-5 many TRBV7-6 NA
TGCGCCAGCAGCTTCGGCGGCTTACCTTCCTACGAGCAGTACTTC CASSFGGLPSYEQYF TRBJ2-7 many TRBV5-1 NA
TGCAGTGCCCAAGGGACTAGCGGGGGTTGGGGAGAGACCCAGTACTTC CSAQGTSGGWGETQYF TRBJ2-5 many TRBV20-1 TRBD2
TGTGCCGGCAGTCCGTGGGACTCCTCCTACGAGCAGTACTTC CAGSPWDSSYEQYF TRBJ2-7 NA TRBV7-9 NA
TGTGCCAGCACCCAACGAGGGGCAGATACGCAGTATTTT CASTQRGADTQYF TRBJ2-3 few TRBV7-9 NA
TGTGCCAGCGGTTTCGATCAGCCCCAGCATTTT CASGFDQPQHF TRBJ1-5 NA TRBV6-6 NA
TGTGCCAGCAGTTCCCGGGACAAGCAAGAGACCCAGTACTTC CASSSRDKQETQYF TRBJ2-5 NA TRBV12-3/TRBV12-4 NA
TGTGCCAGCAGCTTAGACAGGGGGGACACCGGGGAGCTGTTTTTT CASSLDRGDTGELFF TRBJ2-2 many TRBV7-3 TRBD1
TGTGCCAGCAGCTTCAGGTCGGGACAGGGGGCCCCAACTAATGAAAAACTGTTTTTT CASSFRSGQGAPTNEKLFF TRBJ1-4 few TRBV11-2 TRBD1
TGTGCCAGCAGTGAAGCCGGGTCCTCCTACAATGAGCAGTTCTTC CASSEAGSSYNEQFF TRBJ2-1 many TRBV2 NA
TGTGCCAGCAGACAAGGGGATAGCAATCAGCCCCAGCATTTT CASRQGDSNQPQHF TRBJ1-5 NA TRBV4-2 NA
TGTGCCAGCAGCCCCCGAGTCGCTGACGGCTCTGGAAACACCATATATTTT CASSPRVADGSGNTIYF TRBJ1-3 many TRBV4-2 NA
TGTGCCAGCAGTTACGGGCCCTCAGATACGCAGTATTTT CASSYGPSDTQYF TRBJ2-3 many TRBV6-2/TRBV6-3 NA
TGTGCCAGCAGTTTATCGGGCCGCGCAGATACGCAGTATTTT CASSLSGRADTQYF TRBJ2-3 many TRBV27 NA
TGTGCCAGCAGCTTAGGCGGTGTATCTGGGGCCAACGTCCTGACTTTC CASSLGGVSGANVLTF TRBJ2-6 many TRBV7-2 NA
TGTGCCAGCAGTGCGACAGGGTTGGATGGCTACACCTTC CASSATGLDGYTF TRBJ1-2 NA TRBV6-6 TRBD1
TGTGCCAGCAGCCCCAACCCCAGGGGGGGGCCGTTCAATGAGCAGTTCTTC CASSPNPRGGPFNEQFF TRBJ2-1 many TRBV12-3/TRBV12-4 NA
TGTGCCAGTAGGTTCCCAGGGACTACTGGAAACACCATATATTTT CASRFPGTTGNTIYF TRBJ1-3 many TRBV19 NA
TGTGCCAGCAGCCCCCAGGGGGCCGCTGGCTACACCTTC CASSPQGAAGYTF TRBJ1-2 few TRBV11-2 TRBD1
TGTGCCAGCAGCTTAGCTGGGGCTGCAAACACCATATATTTT CASSLAGAANTIYF TRBJ1-3 NA TRBV7-9 NA
TGTGCCAGCAGTGAATTGGCGAGGGGTAATGAGCAGTTCTTC CASSELARGNEQFF TRBJ2-1 NA TRBV6-4 NA
TGTGCCAGCAGTTTCAGGCGGAGGGGGCGCTCCTACAATGAGCAGTTCTTC CASSFRRRGRSYNEQFF TRBJ2-1 many TRBV28 NA
TGCGCCAGCAGCTTGGGGGCATCGCGGGAGAGGGTGCCCTCTTCCTACGAGCAGTACTTC CASSLGASRERVPSSYEQYF TRBJ2-7 many TRBV5-1 TRBD2
TGCGCCAGCAGCTTGGGACTCTCAAGGTACGAGCAGTACTTC CASSLGLSRYEQYF TRBJ2-7 many TRBV5-1 NA
TGTGCCACCAGCAGAGAATTCCGAGACACTGAAGCTTTCTTT CATSREFRDTEAFF TRBJ1-1 many TRBV15 NA
TGTGCCAGCAGTTTTTCCCAGGAGGAAGCTTTCTTT CASSFSQEEAFF TRBJ1-1 many TRBV12-3/TRBV12-4 NA
TGTGCCAGCAGCCGTCAGGGAGGGAACACTGAAGCTTTCTTT CASSRQGGNTEAFF TRBJ1-1 many TRBV27 NA
TGCGCCAGCAGCTTGGAGGTGACAGGCTATAGCGGGATCGAGAACACCGGGGAGCTGTTTTTT CASSLEVTGYSGIENTGELFF TRBJ2-2 many TRBV5-1 TRBD2
TGTGCCAGCAGCCCTCGGACAGACCTGGTCACAGATACGCAGTATTTT CASSPRTDLVTDTQYF TRBJ2-3 many TRBV3-1 NA
TGCAGCGTTGATCACCGCCCGGGACAGGGATCCTACGAGCAGTACTTC CSVDHRPGQGSYEQYF TRBJ2-7 many TRBV29-1 TRBD1
TGTGCCCTCACGAATAGCGGGTTGCGGCAGTTCTTC CALTNSGLRQFF TRBJ2-1 NA TRBV2 TRBD2
TGCAGTGCTACCCCCCGGGACTCAAATAGCAATCAGCCCCAGCATTTT CSATPRDSNSNQPQHF TRBJ1-5 many TRBV20-1 NA
TGCAGCGTTGAGACCAGGACCTATGGCTACACCTTC CSVETRTYGYTF TRBJ1-2 many TRBV29-1 NA
TGTGCCAGCGCAGCGGGAGGAACAGATACGCAGTATTTT CASAAGGTDTQYF TRBJ2-3 many TRBV6-1 TRBD2
TGTGCCAGCTCACCGTTACCTATCAACAATGAGCAGTTCTTC CASSPLPINNEQFF TRBJ2-1 few TRBV18 NA
TGTGCCACCAGTGACCCTTCGGACAGGGAAGGTAGAGAGACCCAGTACTTC CATSDPSDREGRETQYF TRBJ2-5 many TRBV24-1 TRBD1
TGTGCCACCAGTGATTCGAGCGGGAGAGGGGGTGAGCAGTTCTTC CATSDSSGRGGEQFF TRBJ2-1 few TRBV24-1 TRBD2
TGTGCCAGCAGTGAGGACGGGACCTACGAGCAGTACTTC CASSEDGTYEQYF TRBJ2-7 many TRBV25-1 NA
TGTGCCAGCAAAGGACTAGGAGGCACCGGGGAGCTGTTTTTT CASKGLGGTGELFF TRBJ2-2 many TRBV27 TRBD2
TGCGCCAGCAGCCCGGGACTAGCGATCACAGATACGCAGTATTTT CASSPGLAITDTQYF TRBJ2-3 many TRBV5-1 TRBD2
TGTGCCAGCACCCCCCGCGGCGGGAGTTGGACAGATACGCAGTATTTT CASTPRGGSWTDTQYF TRBJ2-3 many TRBV6-1 TRBD2